The 5 T cell receptor beta chains reported below all come from one sample, sequenced in a study of blood T cell repertoires in COVID-19. Profiled with immunoSEQ multiplex PCR; TCRdb holds only in-frame clones, not every one. The data show roughly 62,000 clones, roughly four fifths seen once. Sequencing was performed on peripheral blood. All receptors derive from an elderly man with COVID-19, enrolled during active disease.

This chain connects TRBV5-1 to TRBJ1-1; the D gene is possibly TRBD1 (5 bases). Trimming left V 2 bases short and J 0 bases short, with 8 bases between. The CDR3 extends over 14 amino acids. Per germline, CDR1 SGHRS and CDR2 YFSETQ. For the CDR3, the DNA is TGCGCCAGCAGCTTTGGGGGGATGAACACTGAAGCTTTCTTT. Protein sequence: CASSFGGMNTEAFF.

This sequence joins TRBV27 and TRBJ2-1, with TRBD2 matching over 7 bases. The CDR3 has 16 residues. Per germline, CDR1 MNHEY and CDR2 SMNVEV (reference sequence). The junction had 13 bases not matched to a gene; V was cut back by 5 bases and J by 6 bases. CDR3 bases: TGTGCCAGCAGTGCCTCTTCTAGCGGAAGCCTCAATGAGCAGTTCTTC. Translated: CASSASSSGSLNEQFF.

J is TRBJ1-2 and V is TRBV7-2; maybe TRBD1 (5 bases). Looked up from germline, CDR1 is SGHTA and CDR2 is FQGNSA. The CDR3 is 14 amino acids. The V and J ends lost 1 base and 3 bases respectively, with 9 bases between them. The CDR3 here is CASSLVRGDYGYTF. The CDR3 DNA follows: TGTGCCAGCAGCTTAGTCCGGGGGGACTATGGCTACACCTTC.

This clone was recorded a few times. This chain links TRBV6-4 with TRBJ2-1; perhaps TRBD2 as D (5 bases). Germline values: CDR1 MRHNA, CDR2 SNTAGT. Trimming removed 4 bases from V and 9 bases from J, with 13 bases in between. CDR3 length: 13 residues. The CDR3 DNA follows: TGTGCCAGCAGTGTCGAGGGAACGGGTGAGCAGTTCTTC. The encoded protein is CASSVEGTGEQFF.

This chain links TRBV27 with TRBJ1-6, with TRBD1 identical over 7 bases. The CDR3 is 16 amino acids. From germline, CDR1 is MNHEY and CDR2 SMNVEV (reference sequence). The V and J ends lost 5 bases and 8 bases, in that order; junction bases with no gene match: 12. This CDR3 is CASSRLTGSTHSPLHF. The CDR3 DNA reads TGTGCCAGCAGTCGTTTGACAGGGTCCACCCATTCACCCCTCCACTTT.